These 2 T cell receptor beta chains originate from one sample sequenced in a study of T cell repertoires and Cas9 in healthy adults. The protocol was immunoSEQ multiplex PCR, while the TCRdb copy is restricted to in-frame clones and leaves out a portion. The profile covers tens of thousands of clones, with more than 75% appearing a single time and around 0.71% taken by the ten largest. The sample taken for sequencing was CD4+ effector T cells (CD127+, CD25-, CD137-, CD154-) from PBMCs; culture status not recorded. The receptors here all came from a human donor in good health.

J is TRBJ1-1 and V is TRBV28; tentatively, D is TRBD1 (6 bases). Trimming pared 5 bases from V and 2 bases from J, leaving 15 bases between. Germline V gene sequence: CDR1 MDHEN, CDR2 SYDVKM. The CDR3 consists of 15 residues. CDR3 coding DNA: TGTGCCAGCAGTGGGGACACCTCCTTCAACACTGAAGCTTTCTTT. Translation gives CASSGDTSFNTEAFF.

V gene TRBV18 combines with J gene TRBJ2-7, with 7 bases aligning to TRBD1. Trimming cost V 4 bases and J 4 bases; bases outside gene matches: 7. CDR1 and CDR2 (germline): KGHSH, LQKENI. This CDR3 has 14 residues. The CDR3 DNA reads TGTGCCAGCTCACTGACTGACAGGGTATACGAGCAGTACTTC. Translating it yields CASSLTDRVYEQYF.